This T cell receptor (beta chain) is from a study of tumor-infiltrating lymphocytes in oesophageal squamous cell carcinoma. One entry per CDR3 protein results from TCRdb running MiXCR on the PCR reads. The repertoire holds approximately 20,000 distinct CDR3 sequences, 40% to 50% seen once, with about 39% in the top ten. The receptor comes from a male donor with esophageal squamous cell carcinoma. The specimen was esophageal tumor tissue.

The CDR3 DNA sequence: TGTGCCACCAAAAGAACCGGGACCCCCTACAATGAGCAGTTCTTC. Translating it yields CATKRTGTPYNEQFF. The V call is TRBV6-1, the J call TRBJ2-1; the D gene could be TRBD1 or TRBD2 (5 bases each). This CDR3 is 15 amino acids long. From germline, CDR1 is MNHNS and CDR2 SASEGT. Trimming cost V 10 bases and J 2 bases, with 18 bases left between them.